This TCR beta chain was recovered during a study of technical replicates of blood from a few donors. V lost 3 bases to trimming and J lost 2 bases, with 10 bases between them. The CDR3 has 14 residues. Germline V CDR1 and CDR2: GTSNPN, SVGIG (reference sequence). The data were produced by immunoSEQ multiplex PCR, yet TCRdb's version contains in-frame clones alone and is incomplete. The sample lists tens of thousands of clones; 90% to 95% were seen once. The TCR comes from a human donor in good health. Some clones in this sample may be carry-over from other donors' samples. The chain recombines TRBV30 with TRBJ2-2, with TRBD1 as a possible D gene (5 bases). Sequenced: PBMCs. The CDR3 sequence is CAWRRQGNTGELFF. The CDR3 DNA is TGTGCCTGGAGGCGCCAGGGCAACACCGGGGAGCTGTTTTTT.